Below, 7 T cell receptor beta chains from the same sample are listed, as sequenced in a study of blood T cells in healthy people across ages. A second PCR, run for roughly 7 to 11 cycles, used a sample-barcoded 5' primer plus a J-beta primer mix. Via MiXCR, TCRdb re-called the 5' RACE reads, giving one row per CDR3 protein. Among roughly 800,000 distinct CDR3 sequences listed, 53% were seen once. Sequenced input: blood. These receptors were collected from a man aged 80 or over in good health.

The gene calls are TRBV21-1 and TRBJ1-5. TRBV21-1 is recorded as a pseudogene. The length of the CDR3 is 16 residues. CDR3 protein: CASSKARVYGNQPQHF. In DNA, the CDR3 is TGTGCCAGCAGCAAAGCGCGCGTATACGGCAATCAGCCCCAGCATTTT.

The chain carries TRBV5-1 and TRBJ1-1, with TRBD1 identical over 7 bases. This CDR3 contains 16 residues. The V and J ends lost 4 bases and 4 bases, in that order; junction bases with no gene match: 13. Germline V lookup: CDR1 SGHRS, CDR2 YFSETQ. This CDR3 reads CASSQVAQGVGTEAFF. Here the CDR3 DNA reads TGCGCCAGCAGCCAGGTGGCCCAGGGGGTGGGCACTGAAGCTTTCTTT.

CDR3 nucleotide sequence: TGTGCCAGCTCACCCGCCCCGGACAGGTCTCGGCTGTACTTC. It yields the protein CASSPAPDRSRLYF. The rearrangement uses TRBV18 and TRBJ2-7; the match to TRBD1 covers 7 bases. CDR1 is KGHSH, CDR2 LQKENI, per germline. This CDR3 is built from 14 residues. The V and J ends lost 3 bases and 12 bases, in that order; junction bases with no gene match: 14. Using reference TRBV18 and TRBJ2-7 for the parts outside the CDR3, the full variable domain is NAGVMQNPRHLVRRRGQEARLRCSPMKGHSHVYWYRQLPEEGLKFMVYLQKENIIDESGMPKERFSAEFPKEGPSILRIQQVVRGDSAAYFCASSPAPDRSRLYFGPGTRLTVT.

The gene calls are TRBV6-2 or TRBV6-3 and TRBJ2-1; 9 nucleotides line up with TRBD2. The CDR3 extends over 15 amino acids. Trimming at V came to 5 bases and at J to 6 bases, leaving 8 bases not matched to a gene. CDR1 is MNHEY and CDR2 is SVGEGT in the germline V gene. CDR3 in DNA: TGTGCCAGCAGTGCCCGTAGCGGGAGTTTCAATGAGCAGTTCTTC. Its protein is CASSARSGSFNEQFF.

V is TRBV7-3 and J is TRBJ2-1; TRBD2 matches at 7 bases. CDR1 is SGHTA, CDR2 FQGTGA, per germline. This CDR3 comprises 16 residues. After removal of 2 bases from V and 6 bases from J, the junction contained 10 bases not matched to a gene. The CDR3 DNA reads as TGTGCCAGCAGCTTAGGGGGAGGGGTCCCCGGCAATGAGCAGTTCTTC. It encodes CASSLGGGVPGNEQFF. Full variable domain (rest looked up from reference TRBV7-3 and TRBJ2-1): GAGVSQTPSNKVTEKGKYVELRCDPISGHTALYWYRQSLGQGPEFLIYFQGTGAADDSGLPNDRFFAVRPEGSVSTLKIQRTERGDSAVYLCASSLGGGVPGNEQFFGPGTRLTVL.

The chain uses TRBV4-1 and TRBJ1-3; D may be TRBD1 (6 bases). Germline values: CDR1 MGHRA, CDR2 YSYEKL. V dropped 0 bases and J dropped 5 bases, with 11 bases sitting between them. CDR3 length: 15 amino acids. CDR3 amino acids: CASSQERTERNTIYF. DNA of the CDR3: TGCGCCAGCAGCCAAGAACGGACAGAGAGAAACACCATATATTTT.

Concerning this clonotype: An end of the junction differs from the germline gene, which may be a read error. The chain is built from TRBV12-5 and TRBJ2-4; D is perhaps TRBD1 (5 bases). There are 15 residues in the CDR3. Per the germline V gene, CDR1 is LGHNT and CDR2 is FRNRAP. The CDR3 DNA is TGTGCTAGTGGTAAAGACAGAGCCCACGGAAACATTCACTACTTC. Residues: CASGKDRAHGNIHYF.